This is a list of T cell receptor beta chains from one sample in a study of cytomegalovirus exposure and HLA in healthy donors. Assay: immunoSEQ multiplex PCR; the TCRdb copy retains only in-frame clones and omits some. This table has more than 100,000 clones, 77% appearing once. The sequenced material came from PBMCs. The source is a human donor in good health. Each CDR3 is given with its conserved first and last residue. The D gene is left open where the match is weak. Clone size is not always given. Where it is, it says once, few, many or a class for expanded clones.

clone_size	j_call	v_call	d_call	cdr3_nt	cdr3_aa
.	TRBJ1-2	TRBV19	TRBD1	TGTGCCAGTAGTACCCTACCAGGGGGCAGCTATGGCTACACCTTC	CASSTLPGGSYGYTF
.	TRBJ2-5	TRBV18	.	TGTGCCAGCTCACCACGCGGGGGCCCAGTGTACCAAGAGACCCAGTACTTC	CASSPRGGPVYQETQYF
.	TRBJ2-2	TRBV2	.	TGTGCCAGCAGTCCTTCAGGGGTGGGAGTCTACACCGGGGAGCTGTTTTTT	CASSPSGVGVYTGELFF
.	TRBJ1-2	TRBV6-4	TRBD1	TGTGCCAGCAGTCGATCTGGACAGGGGATTGATGGCTACACCTTC	CASSRSGQGIDGYTF
.	TRBJ2-5	TRBV11-2	.	TGTGCCAGCAGCTTAGAGTTCCAGGGGGGGACCCAGTACTTC	CASSLEFQGGTQYF
.	TRBJ2-1	TRBV29-1	TRBD2	TGCAGCGGCTATGGCGGGAGGGCCTCCTACAATGAGCAGTTCTTC	CSGYGGRASYNEQFF
.	TRBJ2-5	TRBV7-9	TRBD2	TGTGCCAGCAGCTTAGGGACTAGCGGGAGGGAAGAGACCCAGTACTTC	CASSLGTSGREETQYF
once	TRBJ2-3	TRBV21-1	.	TGTGCCAGCAGCACATCCCTACCCGCGATCACAGATACGCAGTATTTT	CASSTSLPAITDTQYF
.	TRBJ2-7	TRBV10-3	.	TGTGCCATCAGTGAGGACAGGGGAGGGTACGAGCAGTACTTC	CAISEDRGGYEQYF
few	TRBJ2-7	TRBV5-1	.	TGCGCCAGCAGCTTGGAACAGTCCTCCTACGAGCAGTACTTC	CASSLEQSSYEQYF
.	TRBJ2-1	TRBV11-2	TRBD2	TGTGCCAGCAGCAGGGACTATCCGGGTATCATTAGGCAGTTCTTC	CASSRDYPGIIRQFF
.	TRBJ2-3	TRBV6-5	TRBD2	TGTGCCACCCGATCTAGCGGGAGTACAGATACGCAGTATTTT	CATRSSGSTDTQYF
.	TRBJ1-3	TRBV9	.	TGTGCCAGCAGCGTAGCTACGATCGGGGGGCAAGTATCTGGAAACACCATATATTTT	CASSVATIGGQVSGNTIYF
.	TRBJ1-2	TRBV5-8	.	TGTGCCAGCAGCTTGAATAGGGGCAGGGTATACGGCTACACCTTC	CASSLNRGRVYGYTF
.	TRBJ2-5	TRBV11-2	TRBD2	TGTGCCAGCAGCCTCAGCGGGAGGGGGGAGACCCAGTACTTC	CASSLSGRGETQYF
.	TRBJ2-7	TRBV28	TRBD2	TGTGCCAGCAGCTCTAGCGGGAGAGGGAACGAGCAGTACTTC	CASSSSGRGNEQYF
.	TRBJ1-1	TRBV2	TRBD1	TGTGCCAGCAGTCAGGGGGTGAACACTGAAGCTTTCTTT	CASSQGVNTEAFF
.	TRBJ2-2	TRBV9	.	TGTGCCAGCAGGGAGGGGAACACCGGGGAGCTGTTTTTT	CASREGNTGELFF
.	TRBJ2-3	TRBV19	TRBD2	TGTGCCAGTATTGTGGGCGGACTAGCGGGCACAGATACGCAGTATTTT	CASIVGGLAGTDTQYF
.	TRBJ2-5	TRBV4-1	.	TGCGCCAGCAGCCAAGCCCGTCGCAGGTTTCAAGAGACCCAGTACTTC	CASSQARRRFQETQYF
.	TRBJ2-5	TRBV11-3	.	TGTGCCAGCAGCTTCAGGGGAAAGGGACAAGAGACCCAGTACTTC	CASSFRGKGQETQYF
.	TRBJ2-1	TRBV11-2	.	TGTGCCAGCAGCTTAGATCTTAGCAATGAGCAGTTCTTC	CASSLDLSNEQFF
.	TRBJ2-2	TRBV30	TRBD1	TGTGCCTCGGACAGGGGGCGGAACACCGGGGAGCTGTTTTTT	CASDRGRNTGELFF
few	TRBJ2-7	TRBV7-6	TRBD2	TGTGCCAGCAGCTTATCGGAGCGGGGCCCCTACGAGCAGTACTTC	CASSLSERGPYEQYF
once	TRBJ2-7	TRBV28	TRBD1	TGTGCCAGCACAGACAGGGGCTACGAGCAGTACTTC	CASTDRGYEQYF
.	TRBJ2-3	TRBV5-1	.	TGCGCCAGCAGCTTGTTTGGCAGGGACTCCACAGATACGCAGTATTTT	CASSLFGRDSTDTQYF
.	TRBJ2-5	TRBV14	TRBD1	TGTGCCAGCAGCCTAACTCAGGGGGCAGGCGGGACCCAGTACTTC	CASSLTQGAGGTQYF
few	TRBJ1-3	TRBV27	.	TGTGCCAGCAGTCCACTCCCCGGCAGACAGAACCACACCATATATTTT	CASSPLPGRQNHTIYF
.	TRBJ1-6	TRBV14	TRBD1	TGTGCCAGCAGCCATGGACAGGGCTCACCCCTCCACTTT	CASSHGQGSPLHF
.	TRBJ2-2	TRBV11-2	.	TGTGCCAGCAGCGTTCAGGGTCCCGGGGAGCTGTTTTTT	CASSVQGPGELFF
.	TRBJ1-1	TRBV13	.	TGTGCCAGCAGCGGGACATGGGGGAACATGAACACTGAAGCTTTCTTT	CASSGTWGNMNTEAFF
.	TRBJ1-1	TRBV18	TRBD1	TGTGCCAGCTCACCTCGGACAGGGTCGGACACTGAAGCTTTCTTT	CASSPRTGSDTEAFF
.	TRBJ1-6	TRBV27	.	TGTGCCAGCCTAGGGTTCGGGAGCTCCTATAATTCACCCCTCCACTTT	CASLGFGSSYNSPLHF
.	TRBJ2-7	TRBV9	.	TGTGCCAGCAGCGTAGACGCAGGCCCCTACGAGCAGTACTTC	CASSVDAGPYEQYF
.	TRBJ2-2	TRBV23-1	.	TGCGCCAGTCCCAAATCGCGAAAGCAGGGCAGGGGTCTATTTGCGGAGCTGTTTTTT	CASPKSRKQGRGLFAELFF
few	TRBJ2-2	TRBV19	TRBD1	TGTGCCAGTAGTATAAGAAGGGGACAGGGAAACACCGGGGAGCTGTTTTTT	CASSIRRGQGNTGELFF
.	TRBJ1-1	TRBV19	.	TGTGCCAGTAGTATAGATTCGGCAGGGAACACTGAAGCTTTCTTT	CASSIDSAGNTEAFF
.	TRBJ2-7	TRBV10-1	.	TGCGCCAGCAGCCCCTCCTGGGGGGACTACGAGCAGTACTTC	CASSPSWGDYEQYF
.	TRBJ2-3	TRBV6-1	.	TGTGCCAGCACGTTGGGACTCCACACAGATACGCAGTATTTT	CASTLGLHTDTQYF
.	TRBJ2-6	TRBV28	.	TGTGCCAGCAGTTTGAGTCGTTTGGGGGCCAACGTCCTGACTTTC	CASSLSRLGANVLTF